Listed here are 5 T cell receptor beta chains from one sample, sequenced in a study of blood T cell repertoires in COVID-19. Sequencing was performed with immunoSEQ multiplex PCR; in TCRdb, only in-frame clones are kept and a portion is missing. This table has a few hundred thousand clones, more than 85% appearing once. Sequencing was performed on PBMCs or T cells enriched from blood (not recorded which). These receptors all stem from a woman in her thirties who had recovered from COVID-19.

V and J are TRBV28 and TRBJ2-7; 11 bases are a match to TRBD2. The CDR3 contains 15 residues. The germline V gene has CDR1 MDHEN and CDR2 SYDVKM. The V gene end was trimmed by 7 bases and the J gene end by 9 bases; junction bases not matched to a gene: 14. CDR3: CASTSILAGVGPQYF. The CDR3 bases are TGTGCCAGCACGTCAATACTAGCGGGAGTAGGTCCGCAGTACTTC. The variable domain in full, completed from reference TRBV28 and TRBJ2-7, reads DVKVTQSSRYLVKRTGEKVFLECVQDMDHENMFWYRQDPGLGLRLIYFSYDVKMKEKGDIPEGYSVSREKKERFSLILESASTNQTSMYLCASTSILAGVGPQYFGPGTRLTVT.

This clone was picked up one time. This chain links TRBV27 with TRBJ2-1; 8 nucleotides agree with TRBD2. The V gene end was trimmed by 6 bases and the J gene end by 7 bases; junction bases not matched to a gene: 2. This CDR3 has 12 residues. Germline V gives CDR1 MNHEY, CDR2 SMNVEV (reference sequence). The CDR3 sequence is CASRRLANEQFF. DNA of the CDR3: TGTGCCAGCAGAAGACTAGCGAATGAGCAGTTCTTC.

The chain employs TRBV4-1 and TRBJ1-4, with a weak D call TRBD1 (5 bases). Per germline, CDR1 MGHRA and CDR2 YSYEKL. The CDR3 runs 15 residues. The V gene lost 5 bases and the J gene lost 1 base, with 11 bases spanning the gap. CDR3 amino acids: CASSERQLTNEKLFF. In nucleotides, the CDR3 is TGCGCCAGCAGCGAAAGACAGTTAACTAATGAAAAACTGTTTTTT.

This clone was counted once. The V and J genes are TRBV7-9 and TRBJ2-3; 9 nucleotides match TRBD2. The CDR3 has 15 residues. Trimming took 3 bases from V and 3 from J; bases not matched to a gene: 4. Per the germline V gene, CDR1 is SEHNR and CDR2 is FQNEAQ (reference sequence). The CDR3 nucleotides read TGTGCCAGCAGCTTCTTAGGACTAGCGACAGATACGCAGTATTTT. Encoded protein: CASSFLGLATDTQYF.

The chain carries TRBV6-5 and TRBJ1-2; D is ambiguous. Germline-derived CDR1 and CDR2 are MNHEY and SVGAGI. V was cut by 1 base and J by 2 bases, with 8 bases left in between. The CDR3 spans 14 residues. The CDR3 sequence is CASSYFAGNYGYTF. As DNA, the CDR3 is TGTGCCAGCAGTTACTTTGCGGGGAACTATGGCTACACCTTC.